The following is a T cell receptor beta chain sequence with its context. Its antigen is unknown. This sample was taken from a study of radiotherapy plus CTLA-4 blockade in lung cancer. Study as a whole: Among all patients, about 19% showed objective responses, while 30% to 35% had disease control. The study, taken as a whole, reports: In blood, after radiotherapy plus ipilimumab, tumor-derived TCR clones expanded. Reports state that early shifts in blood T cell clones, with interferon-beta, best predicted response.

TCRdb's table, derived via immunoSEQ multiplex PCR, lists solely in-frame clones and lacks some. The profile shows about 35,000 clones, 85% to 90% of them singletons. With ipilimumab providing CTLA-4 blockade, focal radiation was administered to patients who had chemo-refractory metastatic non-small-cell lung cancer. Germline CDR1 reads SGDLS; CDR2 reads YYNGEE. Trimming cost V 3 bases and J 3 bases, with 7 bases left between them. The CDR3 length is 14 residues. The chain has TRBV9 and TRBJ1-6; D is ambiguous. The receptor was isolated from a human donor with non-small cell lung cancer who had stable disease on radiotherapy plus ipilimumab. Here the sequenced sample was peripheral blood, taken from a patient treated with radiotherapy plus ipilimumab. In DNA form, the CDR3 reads TGTGCCAGCAGCGCTATTATCTATAATTCACCCCTCCACTTT. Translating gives CASSAIIYNSPLHF.